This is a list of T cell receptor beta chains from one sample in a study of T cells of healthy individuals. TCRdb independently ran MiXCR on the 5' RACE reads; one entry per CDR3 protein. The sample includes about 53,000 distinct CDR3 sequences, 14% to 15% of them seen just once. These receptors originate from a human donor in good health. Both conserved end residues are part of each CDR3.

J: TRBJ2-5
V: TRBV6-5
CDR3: CATTSGSMETQYF

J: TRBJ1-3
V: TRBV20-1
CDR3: CSAQEGVRRNTIYF

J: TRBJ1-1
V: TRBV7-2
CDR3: CASSLGFVYTEAFF

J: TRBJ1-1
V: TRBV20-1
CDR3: CSANFRAFF

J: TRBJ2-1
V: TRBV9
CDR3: CASSVDNPGGDEQFF

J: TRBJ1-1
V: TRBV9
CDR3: CASSSRLDRGTTEAFF

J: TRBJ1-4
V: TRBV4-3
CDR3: CASSPGQAATNEKLFF

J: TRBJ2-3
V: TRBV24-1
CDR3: CATSPTFTDTQYF

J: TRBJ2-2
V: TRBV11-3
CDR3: CASSLRSGSTGELFF

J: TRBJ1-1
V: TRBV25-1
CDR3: CASSARAALEAFF

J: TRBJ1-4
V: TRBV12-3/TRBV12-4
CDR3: CASSLFGGTNEKLFF

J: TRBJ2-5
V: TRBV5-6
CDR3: CASSAQRHQQETQYF

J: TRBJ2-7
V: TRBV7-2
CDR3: CASSLQGRGLEQYF

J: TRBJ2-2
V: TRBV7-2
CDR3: CASSPGGYGELFF

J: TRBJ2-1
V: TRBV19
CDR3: CASSIEGLAGPQSYNEQFF

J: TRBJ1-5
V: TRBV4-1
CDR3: CASSQDTGAEPQHF

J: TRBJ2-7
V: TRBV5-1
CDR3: CASSLEGQTYEQYF

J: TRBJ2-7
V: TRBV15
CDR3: CATSRDYTQYF

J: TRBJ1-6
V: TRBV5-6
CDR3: CASKLDGAGNYNSPLHF

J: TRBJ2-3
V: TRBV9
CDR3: CASSVRSGGLSTDTQYF

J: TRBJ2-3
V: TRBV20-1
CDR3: CSALWTPNTDTQYF

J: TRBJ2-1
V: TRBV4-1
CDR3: CASSQDLKTPIYNEQFF

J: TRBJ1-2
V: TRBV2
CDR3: CASAPRARDYGYTF

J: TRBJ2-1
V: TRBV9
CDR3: CASSVGGTSGNNEQFF

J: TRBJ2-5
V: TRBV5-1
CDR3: CASSPGTSGETQYF

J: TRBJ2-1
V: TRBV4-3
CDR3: CASSPGRGAYNEQFF

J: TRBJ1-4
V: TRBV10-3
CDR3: CAMGGGNEKLFF

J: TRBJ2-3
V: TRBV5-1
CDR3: CASSWDRRLTDTQYF

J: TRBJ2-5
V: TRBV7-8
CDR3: CASSLRVLAGETQYF

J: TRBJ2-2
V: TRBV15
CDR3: CATSTWTATGELFF

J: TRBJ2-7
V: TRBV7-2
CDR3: CASSQTGTGSSYEQYF

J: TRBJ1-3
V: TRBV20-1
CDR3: CSARLSSGNTIYF

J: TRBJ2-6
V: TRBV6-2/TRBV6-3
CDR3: CASGSYSGANVLTF

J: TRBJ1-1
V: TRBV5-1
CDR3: CDSSLHREGGNTEAFF